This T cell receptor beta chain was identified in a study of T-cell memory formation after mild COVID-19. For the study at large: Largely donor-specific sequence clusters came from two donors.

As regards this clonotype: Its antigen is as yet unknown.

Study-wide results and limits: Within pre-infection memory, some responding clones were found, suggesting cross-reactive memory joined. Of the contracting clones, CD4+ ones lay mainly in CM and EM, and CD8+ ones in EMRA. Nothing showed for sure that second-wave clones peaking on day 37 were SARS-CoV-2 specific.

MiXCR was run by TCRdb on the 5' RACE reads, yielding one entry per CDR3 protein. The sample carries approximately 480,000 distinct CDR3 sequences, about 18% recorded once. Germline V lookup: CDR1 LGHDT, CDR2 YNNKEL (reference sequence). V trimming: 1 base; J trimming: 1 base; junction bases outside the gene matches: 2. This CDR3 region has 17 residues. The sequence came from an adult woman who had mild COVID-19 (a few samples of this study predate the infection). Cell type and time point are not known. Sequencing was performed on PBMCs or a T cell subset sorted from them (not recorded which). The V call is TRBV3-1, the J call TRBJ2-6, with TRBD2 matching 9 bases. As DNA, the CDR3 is TGTGCCAGCAGCCAAGCGACTAGCGGATCTGGGGCCAACGTCCTGACTTTC. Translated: CASSQATSGSGANVLTF. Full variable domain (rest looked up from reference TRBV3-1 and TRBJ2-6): DTAVSQTPKYLVTQMGNDKSIKCEQNLGHDTMYWYKQDSKKFLKIMFSYNNKELIINETVPNRFSPKSPDKAHLNLHINSLELGDSAVYFCASSQATSGSGANVLTFGAGSRLTVL.